Given below is one T cell receptor beta chain in context. Terminally differentiated effector memory CD45RA+ cells were excluded by CCR7 positive selection of CD45RO-negative cells. The sample is drawn from a study of shared clonotypes between healthy human individuals. Germline V gives CDR1 MDHEN, CDR2 SYDVKM. The CDR3 sequence is 16 residues long. V lost 6 bases, J lost 1 base, and 16 bases lay in between. Original handling: For the immunoSEQ data, sequences were junction-only without quality scores, so filtering differed. The method was immunoSEQ multiplex PCR; TCRdb's version includes in-frame clones alone and lacks a portion of them. From that table come the V and J calls and clone size; the DNA was used to work out D and trimming. The sample includes roughly 590,000 clones, around 95% seen only once; the top ten take about 0.11%.

This TCR was sampled from a woman aged 25 to 45 in good health. Sequences were obtained from naive CD8+ T cells sorted from blood. This sequence joins TRBV28 and TRBJ1-5; D is uncertain. DNA for the CDR3: TGTGCCAGCAGGCTTCCCCGCACGGGAAGCAATCAGCCCCAGCATTTT. Residues: CASRLPRTGSNQPQHF. Looking up the rest from reference TRBV28 and TRBJ1-5 gives the full variable domain: DVKVTQSSRYLVKRTGEKVFLECVQDMDHENMFWYRQDPGLGLRLIYFSYDVKMKEKGDIPEGYSVSREKKERFSLILESASTNQTSMYLCASRLPRTGSNQPQHFGDGTRLSIL.